This T cell receptor (beta chain) stems from a study of cytomegalovirus exposure and HLA in healthy donors. Primers included in the PCR were 60 Vbeta and 13 Jbeta primers. Method: immunoSEQ multiplex PCR; TCRdb's copy keeps in-frame clones and lacks some. The table includes around 150,000 clones, 80% to 90% detected once. V gave up 4 bases and J gave up 10 bases, with 11 bases separating them. This CDR3 contains 12 residues. From germline, CDR1 is SGHVS and CDR2 FNYEAQ. The V gene is TRBV7-6, the J gene TRBJ2-1; maybe TRBD1 (5 bases). This TCR came from a young man in good health and CMV-seropositive. Sample: PBMCs. CDR3 sequence (DNA): TGTGCCAGCAGCTCGCAGGGTGAAGAGCAGTTCTTC. The encoded protein is CASSSQGEEQFF.